Below, 15 T cell receptor beta chains from the same sample are listed, as sequenced in a study of T cells in Graves' hyperthyroidism and ophthalmopathy (dated by TCRdb to about 2019). Library preparation was by multiplex PCR. Reads for this sample came from an Illumina HiSeq 2000. Amplification of TCR beta CDR3 regions was carried out from RNA transcripts. A first-round RT-PCR of the TCR CDR3 used the HTBI primer set with the Qiagen OneStep RT-PCR kit. TCRdb passed the public sequencing reads through fastp at Q25 and MiXCR, retaining productive beta sequences. Each entry is one CDR3 protein sequence, shown with its most common DNA and genes. This sample lists about 700,000 distinct CDR3 sequences; over 40% were detected once. Roughly 6.5% of the sample is taken by the ten largest. The sequenced material came from peripheral blood or thyroid tissue (not recorded which). Receptors were obtained from an adult man with Graves' disease, either hyperthyroidism or ophthalmopathy (not recorded which).

This clonotype was counted at least ten times. The genes are TRBV12-3 or TRBV12-4 and TRBJ2-5; D unclear. V was cut by 8 bases and J by 4 bases, with 11 bases left in between. The CDR3 length is 12 residues. The CDR3 spells CASGLVPETQYF. CDR3 DNA sequence: TGTGCCAGCGGATTAGTCCCAGAGACCCAGTACTTC.

There are many counts of this clonotype. V gene TRBV7-8 combines with J gene TRBJ2-7, with D possibly being TRBD2 (6 bases). Germline V gives CDR1 SGHVS, CDR2 FQNEAQ. This CDR3 is built from 14 residues. The ends were cut back, 0 bases at V and 6 bases at J, with 12 bases in the middle. The CDR3 loop reads CASSLARRGTEQYF. DNA of the CDR3: TGTGCCAGCAGCTTAGCGCGACGCGGGACCGAGCAGTACTTC.

This chain uses TRBV10-2 with TRBJ2-7, with a tentative D call TRBD2 (5 bases). Deletions cut 6 bases from V and 5 bases from J, with 8 bases between. The CDR3 loop spans 11 amino acids. Germline V gene lookup returns CDR1 WSHSY and CDR2 SAAADI. The CDR3 loop is CASRSGDEQYF. CDR3 nucleotides: TGCGCCAGCAGGTCCGGGGACGAGCAGTACTTC.

The chain has TRBV11-2 and TRBJ1-5; D may be TRBD1 (6 bases). In germline, CDR1 is SGHAT, CDR2 FQNNGV. V was clipped by 9 bases and J by 5 bases, with 14 bases between them. The CDR3 is made up of 13 amino acids. Here the CDR3 reads CASGQRRDQPQHF. In DNA form, the CDR3 reads TGTGCCAGTGGACAGCGTAGGGATCAGCCCCAGCATTTT.

This clonotype appeared once. CDR3 nucleotide sequence: TGCAGCCTCGCCCGGGACAGCTTGAACTATGGCTACACCTTC. Protein sequence: CSLARDSLNYGYTF. This chain connects TRBV29-1 to TRBJ1-2, with 7 bases that match TRBD1. Germline V gene data show CDR1 as SQVTM and CDR2 as ANQGSEA. V shed 8 bases and J 2 bases; nucleotides not matched to a gene: 11. This CDR3 has 14 amino acids.

The gene calls are TRBV25-1 and TRBJ2-7; 9 nucleotides line up with TRBD1. The trim removed 6 bases at V and 6 bases at J, leaving 9 bases unmatched. The germline CDR1 and CDR2 sequences are MGHDK and SYGVNS. The CDR3 has 14 residues. CDR3 DNA: TGTGCCAGCAGCCGGGGACAGGGCGGGATCGAGCAGTACTTC. Protein product: CASSRGQGGIEQYF.

About this clonotype: A much more abundant neighbour one base away suggests this may be a read error. The chain recombines TRBV20-1 with TRBJ2-7; the match to TRBD1 covers 7 bases. The germline gives CDR1 DFQATT, CDR2 SNEGSKA (reference sequence). The CDR3 is 14 residues long. The V and J ends lost 1 base and 5 bases, in that order; junction bases with no gene match: 8. CDR3 region: CSARGQGVADEQYF. Written as DNA, the CDR3 is TGCAGTGCTAGAGGGCAGGGGGTGGCCGACGAGCAGTACTTC.

Turning to this clonotype: A read error may account for a junction end that differs from germline. V gene TRBV6-6 combines with J gene TRBJ2-5; D remains ambiguous. CDR1 and CDR2 from the germline V gene are MNHNY and SVGAGI (reference sequence). The CDR3 covers 16 residues. The CDR3 sequence is CASSEGFPSVSGTQYF. The CDR3, as DNA: TGCGCCAGCAGTGAAGGGTTCCCGAGCGTCTCGGGGACCCAGTACTTC.

This clonotype was counted at least ten times. The chain joins TRBV24-1 to TRBJ2-2, with a weak D call TRBD2 (5 bases). Germline values: CDR1 KGHDR, CDR2 SFDVKD. There are 14 residues in the CDR3. The V gene lost 9 bases and the J gene lost 5 bases, with 15 bases spanning the gap. The CDR3 DNA reads TGTGCCACCGCAGAGCGACTAACAACCGGGGAGCTGTTTTTT. Its protein is CATAERLTTGELFF.

As concerns this clonotype: Without the conserved terminal phenylalanine or tryptophan, this CDR3 likely stems from a read error. The limits of the CDR3 on the DNA are not certain, so only TCRdb's listed CDR3 is given. V is TRBV7-9 and J is TRBJ2-7; the table gives TRBD1 as D, unverified against the DNA. The CDR3 length equals 8 residues, ends included. Germline V lookup: CDR1 SEHNR, CDR2 FQNEAQ (reference sequence). The CDR3 sequence: CASSFGGT.

This clonotype was observed once. The rearrangement uses TRBV20-1 and TRBJ2-7, with D possibly TRBD2 on 5 matching bases. This CDR3 contains 14 residues. Germline V gene lookup returns CDR1 DFQATT and CDR2 SNEGSKA (reference sequence). Deletions cut 5 bases from V and 2 bases from J, with 16 bases between. The CDR3 is CSAGLDLTTYEQYF. The CDR3 DNA follows: TGCAGTGCTGGACTGGACCTGACTACCTACGAGCAGTACTTC.

This rearrangement joins TRBV19 to TRBJ1-5; 7 bases are a match to TRBD1. V shed 9 bases, J shed 4 bases, and the junction held 6 bases outside the gene matches. The length of the CDR3 is 13 residues. CDR1 and CDR2 (germline): LNHDA, SQIVND (reference sequence). DNA for the CDR3: TGTGCCAGAGAGGACAGGAAGAATCAGCCCCAGCATTTT. Protein: CAREDRKNQPQHF.

As to this clonotype: One end of the junction is discordant with germline, which a read error may explain. This chain links TRBV7-2 with TRBJ1-2, with D possibly being TRBD1 (6 bases). CDR1 is SGHTA, CDR2 FQGNSA, per germline. The CDR3 is 11 residues long. DNA of the CDR3: TGCGCCAGCAAGGGGGGTGGTGGCTACACCTTC. Translating gives CASKGGGGYTF.

This clonotype was seen a handful of times. The V call is TRBV29-1, the J call TRBJ2-5, with D unresolved. In germline, CDR1 is SQVTM, CDR2 ANQGSEA. The CDR3 extends over 12 amino acids. Deletions cut 4 bases from V and 5 bases from J, with 11 bases between. Here the CDR3 DNA reads TGCAGCGTTGTTGTAGCCGGGGAGACCCAGTACTTC. It is translated as CSVVVAGETQYF.

The chain joins TRBV6-5 to TRBJ2-7; 13 positions agree with TRBD2. This CDR3 contains 15 residues. V lost 2 bases, J lost 6 bases, and 4 bases stayed unmatched. From germline, CDR1 is MNHEY and CDR2 SVGAGI. The CDR3 nucleotides read TGTGCCAGCAGTTACGGACTAGCGGGAGTGACCGAGCAGTACTTC. Its protein is CASSYGLAGVTEQYF.